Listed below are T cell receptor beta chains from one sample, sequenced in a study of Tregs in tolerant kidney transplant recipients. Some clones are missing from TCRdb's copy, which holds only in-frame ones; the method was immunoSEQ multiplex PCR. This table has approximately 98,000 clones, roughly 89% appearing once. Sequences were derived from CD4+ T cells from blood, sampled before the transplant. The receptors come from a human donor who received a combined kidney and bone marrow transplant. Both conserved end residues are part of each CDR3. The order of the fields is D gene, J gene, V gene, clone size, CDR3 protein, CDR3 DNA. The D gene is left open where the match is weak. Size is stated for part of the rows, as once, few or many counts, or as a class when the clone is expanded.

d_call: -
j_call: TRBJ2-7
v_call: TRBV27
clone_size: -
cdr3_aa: CAIPRVRQYEQYF
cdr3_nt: TGTGCTATCCCCAGGGTCCGCCAATACGAGCAGTACTTC

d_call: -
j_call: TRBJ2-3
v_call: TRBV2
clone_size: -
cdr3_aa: CASSEGAGRTQYF
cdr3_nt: TGTGCCAGCAGTGAAGGTGCGGGGCGTACGCAGTATTTT

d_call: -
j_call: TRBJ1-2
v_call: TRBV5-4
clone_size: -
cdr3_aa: CASSSGGGALTNYGYTF
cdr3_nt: TGTGCCAGCAGCAGCGGAGGCGGAGCCTTAACTAACTATGGCTACACCTTC

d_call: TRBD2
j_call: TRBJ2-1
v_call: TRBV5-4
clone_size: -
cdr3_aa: CASSLSSGRATDEQFF
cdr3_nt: TGTGCCAGCAGCTTGTCCAGCGGGAGGGCAACGGATGAGCAGTTCTTC

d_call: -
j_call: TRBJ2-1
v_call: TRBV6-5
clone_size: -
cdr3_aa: CASSRGRGGDEQFF
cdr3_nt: TGTGCCAGCAGTAGGGGTAGGGGCGGAGATGAGCAGTTCTTC

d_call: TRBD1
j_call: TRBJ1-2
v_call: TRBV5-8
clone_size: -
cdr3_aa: CASSPPGQAGGYTF
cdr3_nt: TGTGCCAGCAGCCCCCCAGGACAGGCGGGCGGCTACACCTTC

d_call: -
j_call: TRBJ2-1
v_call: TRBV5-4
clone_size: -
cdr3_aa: CASSLGGSSPYNEQFF
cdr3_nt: TGTGCCAGCAGCTTGGGAGGGAGTTCCCCCTACAATGAGCAGTTCTTC

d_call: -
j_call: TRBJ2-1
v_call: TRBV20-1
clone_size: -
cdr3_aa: CSARANNEQFF
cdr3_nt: TGCAGTGCTAGAGCAAACAATGAGCAGTTCTTC

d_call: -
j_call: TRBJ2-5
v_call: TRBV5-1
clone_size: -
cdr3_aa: CASSLQGYQETQYF
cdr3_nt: TGCGCCAGCAGCTTACAGGGATACCAAGAGACCCAGTACTTC

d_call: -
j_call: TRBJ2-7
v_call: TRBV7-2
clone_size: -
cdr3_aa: CASSLPGLIYEQYF
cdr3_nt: TGTGCCAGCAGCTTACCCGGACTAATCTACGAGCAGTACTTC

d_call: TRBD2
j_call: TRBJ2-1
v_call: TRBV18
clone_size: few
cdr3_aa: CASSPSNPSGNNEQFF
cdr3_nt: TGTGCCAGCTCACCGAGTAACCCTAGCGGAAACAATGAGCAGTTCTTC

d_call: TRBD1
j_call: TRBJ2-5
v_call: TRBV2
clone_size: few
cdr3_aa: CASSGTGGQETQYF
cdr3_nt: TGTGCCAGCAGTGGGACAGGGGGCCAAGAGACCCAGTACTTC

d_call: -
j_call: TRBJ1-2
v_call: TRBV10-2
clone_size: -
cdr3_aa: CASSGGYGYTF
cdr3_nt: TGCGCCAGCTCGGGGGGCTATGGCTACACCTTC

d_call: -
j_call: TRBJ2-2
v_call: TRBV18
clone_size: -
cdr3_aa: CASSPGTPNTGELFF
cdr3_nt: TGTGCCAGCTCACCTGGGACACCGAACACCGGGGAGCTGTTTTTT

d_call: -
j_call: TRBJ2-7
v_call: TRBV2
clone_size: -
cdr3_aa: CASRGLQGSYEQYF
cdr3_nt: TGTGCCAGCAGGGGCCTACAGGGTAGCTACGAGCAGTACTTC

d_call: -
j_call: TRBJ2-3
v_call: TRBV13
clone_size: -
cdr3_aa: CASTRDAVPDTQYF
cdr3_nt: TGTGCCAGCACCCGCGATGCCGTACCAGATACGCAGTATTTT

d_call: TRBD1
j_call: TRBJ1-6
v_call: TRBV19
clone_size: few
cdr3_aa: CASARTGGNSPLHF
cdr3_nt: TGTGCCAGTGCCAGGACAGGGGGCAATTCACCCCTCCACTTT

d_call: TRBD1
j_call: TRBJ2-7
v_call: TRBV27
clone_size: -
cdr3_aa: CASRPGQGPHEQYF
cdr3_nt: TGTGCCAGCAGGCCGGGACAGGGGCCCCACGAGCAGTACTTC

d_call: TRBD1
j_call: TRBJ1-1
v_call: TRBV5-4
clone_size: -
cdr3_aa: CASSLTGGITEAFF
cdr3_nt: TGTGCCAGCAGCTTGACAGGGGGCATCACTGAAGCTTTCTTT

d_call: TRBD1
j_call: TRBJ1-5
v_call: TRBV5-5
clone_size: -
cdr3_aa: CASSLQGWGNQPQHF
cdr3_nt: TGTGCCAGCAGCCTACAGGGGTGGGGCAATCAGCCCCAGCATTTT

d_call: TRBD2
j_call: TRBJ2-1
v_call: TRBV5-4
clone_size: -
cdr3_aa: CASSFSGGAGYNEQFF
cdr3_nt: TGTGCCAGCAGCTTTAGCGGGGGAGCGGGGTACAATGAGCAGTTCTTC

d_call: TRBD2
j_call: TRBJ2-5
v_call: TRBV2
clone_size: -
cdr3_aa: CASSPTGLAKETQYF
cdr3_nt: TGTGCCAGCAGCCCTACGGGACTAGCCAAAGAGACCCAGTACTTC

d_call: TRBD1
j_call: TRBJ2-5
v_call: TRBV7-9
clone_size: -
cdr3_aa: CASSSRQGETQYF
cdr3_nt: TGTGCCAGCAGCTCGAGACAGGGAGAGACCCAGTACTTC

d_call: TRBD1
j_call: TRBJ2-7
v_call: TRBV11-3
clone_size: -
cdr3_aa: CASSDRGREQYF
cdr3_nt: TGTGCCAGCAGCGACAGGGGTCGCGAGCAGTACTTC

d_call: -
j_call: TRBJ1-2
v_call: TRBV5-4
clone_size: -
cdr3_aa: CASSRTAEWGYTF
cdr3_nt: TGTGCCAGCAGCCGGACTGCGGAGTGGGGCTACACCTTC

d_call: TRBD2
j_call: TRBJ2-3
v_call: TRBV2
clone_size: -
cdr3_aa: CASSWTAGGLAVTDTQYF
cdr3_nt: TGTGCCAGCAGTTGGACAGCGGGTGGACTAGCGGTCACAGATACGCAGTATTTT

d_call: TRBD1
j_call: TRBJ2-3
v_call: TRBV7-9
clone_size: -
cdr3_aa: CASSPGNRGNTDTQYF
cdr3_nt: TGTGCCAGCAGCCCTGGTAACAGGGGAAACACAGATACGCAGTATTTT

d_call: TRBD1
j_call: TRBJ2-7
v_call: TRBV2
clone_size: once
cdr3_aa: CASSADRGGLSEQYF
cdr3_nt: TGTGCCAGCAGTGCGGACAGGGGAGGGCTTAGCGAGCAGTACTTC

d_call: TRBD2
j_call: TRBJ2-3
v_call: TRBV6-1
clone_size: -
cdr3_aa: CASSQRGSSTDTQYF
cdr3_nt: TGTGCCAGCAGTCAGCGGGGGTCCTCCACAGATACGCAGTATTTT

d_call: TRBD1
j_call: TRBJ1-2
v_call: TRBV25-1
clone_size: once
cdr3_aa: CASSEGQGVSGYTF
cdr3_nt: TGTGCCAGCAGTGAGGGACAGGGTGTGTCTGGCTACACCTTC

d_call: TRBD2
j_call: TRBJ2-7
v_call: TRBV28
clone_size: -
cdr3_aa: CASRESGDSYEQYF
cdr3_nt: TGTGCCAGCAGAGAGAGCGGGGACTCCTACGAGCAGTACTTC

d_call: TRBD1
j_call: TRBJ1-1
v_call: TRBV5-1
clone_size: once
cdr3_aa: CASSLTGQGVTEAFF
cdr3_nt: TGCGCCAGCAGCTTGACTGGACAGGGGGTCACTGAAGCTTTCTTT

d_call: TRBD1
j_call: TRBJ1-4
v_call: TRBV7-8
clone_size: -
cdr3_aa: CASSLSGQANEKLFF
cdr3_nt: TGTGCCAGCAGCCTATCCGGACAGGCTAATGAAAAACTGTTTTTT

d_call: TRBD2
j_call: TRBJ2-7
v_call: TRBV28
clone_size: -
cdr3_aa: CASSHGGLASYEQYF
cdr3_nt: TGTGCCAGCAGCCATGGGGGACTAGCCTCCTACGAGCAGTACTTC

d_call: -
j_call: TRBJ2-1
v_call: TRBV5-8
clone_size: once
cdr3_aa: CASVPRRGSYNEQFF
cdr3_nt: TGTGCCAGCGTCCCGAGGCGGGGTTCTTACAATGAGCAGTTCTTC

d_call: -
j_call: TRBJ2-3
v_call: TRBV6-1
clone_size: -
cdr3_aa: CASSEEEGTTDTQYF
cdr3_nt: TGTGCCAGCAGTGAGGAGGAAGGGACTACAGATACGCAGTATTTT

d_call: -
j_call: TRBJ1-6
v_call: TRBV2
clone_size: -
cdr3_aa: CASRGEGDSPLHF
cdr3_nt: TGTGCCAGCAGGGGGGAGGGTGATTCACCCCTCCACTTT

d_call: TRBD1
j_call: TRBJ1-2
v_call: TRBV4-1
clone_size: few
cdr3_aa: CASSLGRRGQRSYTF
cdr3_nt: TGCGCCAGCAGCCTCGGTCGCAGGGGGCAAAGGAGCTACACCTTC

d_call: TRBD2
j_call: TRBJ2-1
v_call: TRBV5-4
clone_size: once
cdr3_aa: CASSFLYSRLAGGYNEQFF
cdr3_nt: TGTGCCAGCAGCTTCCTATATTCGAGACTAGCGGGGGGTTACAATGAGCAGTTCTTC

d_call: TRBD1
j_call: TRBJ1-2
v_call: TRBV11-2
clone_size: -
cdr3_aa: CASSSSGQGVGYTF
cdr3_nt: TGTGCCAGCAGCTCATCCGGACAGGGGGTTGGCTACACCTTC

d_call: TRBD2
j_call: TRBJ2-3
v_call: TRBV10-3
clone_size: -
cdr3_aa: CAISGGLAGGTGDTQYF
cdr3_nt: TGTGCCATCAGTGGGGGACTAGCGGGTGGGACCGGGGATACGCAGTATTTT

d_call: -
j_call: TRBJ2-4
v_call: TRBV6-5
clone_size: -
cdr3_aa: CASSLTMGGSSIQYF
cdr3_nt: TGTGCCAGCAGTTTAACCATGGGGGGATCGAGCATTCAGTACTTC

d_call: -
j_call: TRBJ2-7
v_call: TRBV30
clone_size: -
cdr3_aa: CAWRGGTLGQYF
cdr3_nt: TGTGCCTGGAGAGGGGGTACTCTCGGGCAGTACTTC

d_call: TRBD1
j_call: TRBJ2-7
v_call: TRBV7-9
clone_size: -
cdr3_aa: CASSPGQGDYEQYF
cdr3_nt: TGTGCCAGCAGCCCGGGACAGGGGGACTACGAGCAGTACTTC

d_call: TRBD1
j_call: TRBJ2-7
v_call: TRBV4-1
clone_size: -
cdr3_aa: CASSQGWDRGYEQYF
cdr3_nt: TGCGCCAGCAGCCAAGGCTGGGACAGGGGTTACGAGCAGTACTTC

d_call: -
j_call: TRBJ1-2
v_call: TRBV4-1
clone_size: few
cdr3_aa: CASSQDHRDGYTF
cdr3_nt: TGCGCCAGCAGCCAAGATCACAGGGACGGCTACACCTTC

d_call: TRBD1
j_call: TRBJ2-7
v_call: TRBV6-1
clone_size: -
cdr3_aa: CASSVRDRGFYEQYF
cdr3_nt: TGTGCCAGCAGTGTCCGGGACAGGGGGTTTTACGAGCAGTACTTC

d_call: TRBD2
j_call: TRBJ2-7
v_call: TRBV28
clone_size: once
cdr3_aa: CASSPVFGLAPYEQYF
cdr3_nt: TGTGCCAGCAGTCCGGTCTTTGGACTAGCACCGTACGAGCAGTACTTC

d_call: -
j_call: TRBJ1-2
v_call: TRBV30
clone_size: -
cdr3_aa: CAWTAGRGAQGYTF
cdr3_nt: TGTGCCTGGACGGCGGGGCGGGGTGCGCAGGGCTACACCTTC

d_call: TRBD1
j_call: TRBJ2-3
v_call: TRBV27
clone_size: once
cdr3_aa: CASSFLPDRPPADTQYF
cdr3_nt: TGTGCCAGCAGTTTCCTTCCGGACAGGCCACCCGCCGATACGCAGTATTTT

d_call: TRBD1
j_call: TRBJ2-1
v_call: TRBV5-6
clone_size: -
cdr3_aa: CASSLFRGQEQFF
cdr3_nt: TGTGCCAGCAGCTTATTCAGGGGGCAGGAGCAGTTCTTC

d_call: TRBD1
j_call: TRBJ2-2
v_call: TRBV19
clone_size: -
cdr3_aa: CASSIWTGGDTGELFF
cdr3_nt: TGTGCCAGTAGTATCTGGACAGGGGGTGACACCGGGGAGCTGTTTTTT